This T cell receptor (beta chain) was retrieved from a study of blood T cells in healthy people across ages. For the second PCR, which ran for about 7 to 11 cycles, a sample-barcoded 5' primer and a J-beta primer mix were used. TCRdb used MiXCR to reprocess the 5' RACE reads, holding one entry per CDR3 protein. The repertoire has hundreds of thousands of distinct CDR3 sequences, roughly 26% of them found once; the top ten carry around 15%. Each donor gave ten milliliters of peripheral blood. V was trimmed by 1 base and J by 10 bases, leaving 11 bases between them. Germline V lookup: CDR1 DFQATT, CDR2 SNEGSKA (reference sequence). CDR3 length equals 12 residues. This clonotype was recorded at least ten times. Antigen unknown. Study outcomes and limitations: Researchers judged that diversity estimates from one million T cells fell short of true values.

The chain employs TRBV20-1 and TRBJ2-1, with TRBD1 as a possible D gene (6 bases). The clonotype originates from a woman of 80 years or more in good health. The sequencing sample was made of blood. This chain's CDR3 is CSARVQGREQFF. CDR3 bases: TGCAGTGCTAGAGTACAGGGCCGCGAGCAGTTCTTC.